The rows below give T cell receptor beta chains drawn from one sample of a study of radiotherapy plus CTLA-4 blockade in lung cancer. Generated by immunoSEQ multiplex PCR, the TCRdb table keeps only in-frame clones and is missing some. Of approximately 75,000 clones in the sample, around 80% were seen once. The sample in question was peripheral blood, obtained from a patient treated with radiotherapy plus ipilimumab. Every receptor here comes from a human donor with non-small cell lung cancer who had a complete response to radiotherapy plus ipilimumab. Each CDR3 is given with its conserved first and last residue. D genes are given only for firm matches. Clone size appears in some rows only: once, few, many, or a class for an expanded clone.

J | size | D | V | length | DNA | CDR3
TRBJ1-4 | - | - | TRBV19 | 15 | TGTGCCAGTAGTATTCTAGGGGCGGGTGAAGAAAAACTGTTTTTT | CASSILGAGEEKLFF
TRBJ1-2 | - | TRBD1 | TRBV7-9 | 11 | TGTGCCAGCAGTTCCCTACAGGGGTGCACCTTC | CASSSLQGCTF
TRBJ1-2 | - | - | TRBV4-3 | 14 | TGCGCCAGCAGCCAAGTTGGTCGTAACTATGGCTACACCTTC | CASSQVGRNYGYTF
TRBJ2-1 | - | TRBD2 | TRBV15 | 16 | TGTGCCACCAGCAGAGATTCGATTACTAGCGGGTCCACCGGATTCTTC | CATSRDSITSGSTGFF
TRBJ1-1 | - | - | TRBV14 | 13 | TGTGCCAGCAGCCGAGGGGGTAACACTGAAGCTTTCTTT | CASSRGGNTEAFF
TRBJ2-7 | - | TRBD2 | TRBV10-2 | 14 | TGCGCCAGCAGTCGACTAGCCCCCTCCTACGAGCAGTACTTC | CASSRLAPSYEQYF
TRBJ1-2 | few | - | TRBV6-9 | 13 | TGTGCCAGCAGTTTCCATTCAGGGGATGGCTACACCTTC | CASSFHSGDGYTF
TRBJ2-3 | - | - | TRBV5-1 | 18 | TGCGCCAGCAGCTTGGGCCCCAGGGGGGCGCGACACACAGATACGCAGTATTTT | CASSLGPRGARHTDTQYF
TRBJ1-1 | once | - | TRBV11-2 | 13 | TGTGCCAGCAGCTTGGGTGTAAGCACTGAAGCTTTCTTT | CASSLGVSTEAFF
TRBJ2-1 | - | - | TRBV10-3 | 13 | TGTGCCATCCGTCCCGGACTACCCAATGAGCAGTTCTTC | CAIRPGLPNEQFF
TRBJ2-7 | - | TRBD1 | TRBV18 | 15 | TGTGCCAGCTCACCCGGACAGGGGGGGTCCTACGAGCAGTACTTC | CASSPGQGGSYEQYF
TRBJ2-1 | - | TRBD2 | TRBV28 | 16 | TGTGCCAGCAGCAGTGCCGGGACTAGAACCTACAATGAGCAGTTCTTC | CASSSAGTRTYNEQFF
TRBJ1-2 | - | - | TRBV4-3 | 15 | TGCGCCAGCAGCCAAGGGCGGGATAGGTATCATGGCTACACCTTC | CASSQGRDRYHGYTF
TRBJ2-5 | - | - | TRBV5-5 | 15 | TGTGCCAGCAGCTTGGGACCCTCGATACAAGAGACCCAGTACTTC | CASSLGPSIQETQYF
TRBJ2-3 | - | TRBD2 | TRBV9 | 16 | TGTGCCAGCAGCGTAGGGGCGGGAGCCCCAACAGATACGCAGTATTTT | CASSVGAGAPTDTQYF
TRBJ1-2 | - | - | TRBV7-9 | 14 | TGTGCCAGCAGCTTAGGAGGAAATAACCATGGCTACACCTTC | CASSLGGNNHGYTF
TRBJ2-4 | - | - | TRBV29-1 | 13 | TGCAGCGTTGATGGGTCAGCCAAAAACATTCAGTACTTC | CSVDGSAKNIQYF
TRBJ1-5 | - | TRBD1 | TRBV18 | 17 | TGTGCCAGCTCCCCAAACAGGACAGGTTGGGGAAATCAGCCCCAGCATTTT | CASSPNRTGWGNQPQHF
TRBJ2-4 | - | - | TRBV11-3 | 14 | TGTGCCAGCAGCTTTACGGTGGCCAAAAACATTCAGTACTTC | CASSFTVAKNIQYF
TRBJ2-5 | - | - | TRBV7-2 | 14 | TGTGCCAGCAGTTTCCCACAGGGTGGGGAGACCCAGTACTTC | CASSFPQGGETQYF
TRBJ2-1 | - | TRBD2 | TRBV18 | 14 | TGTGCCAGCTCCGGGACTAGCGTTCACAATGAGCAGTTCTTC | CASSGTSVHNEQFF
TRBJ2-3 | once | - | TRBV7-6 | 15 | TGTGCCAGCAGCTTAGCGGGGGCTAGCACAGATACGCAGTATTTT | CASSLAGASTDTQYF
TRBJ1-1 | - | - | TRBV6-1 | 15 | TGTGCCAGCAGTGAAGGCCGGGACCGCGGGGCTGAAGCTTTCTTT | CASSEGRDRGAEAFF
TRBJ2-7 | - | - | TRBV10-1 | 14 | TGCGCCAGCAGTGCCGGGACACACACCTACGAGCAGTACTTC | CASSAGTHTYEQYF
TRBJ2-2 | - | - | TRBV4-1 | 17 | TGCGCCAGCAGCCAAGACCTTCCGGGAATCGTCGGCGGGGAGCTGTTTTTT | CASSQDLPGIVGGELFF
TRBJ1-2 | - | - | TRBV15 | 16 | TGTGCCACCAGCAGAGATCCGGGGGCGCGAGGGTATGGCTACACCTTC | CATSRDPGARGYGYTF
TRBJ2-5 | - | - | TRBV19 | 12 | TGTGCCAGTAAGGGCAGAGAAGAGACCCAGTACTTC | CASKGREETQYF
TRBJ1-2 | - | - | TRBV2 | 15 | TGTGCCAGCAGTGATCGGAGAGGGGGAGTCGGGGGCTACACCTTC | CASSDRRGGVGGYTF